The 10 T cell receptor beta chains presented below share a single source sample, sequenced in a study of identical twins. TCRdb reprocessed the 5' RACE reads with MiXCR, giving one entry per CDR3 protein. The sample consists of nearly 650,000 distinct CDR3 sequences, around 7.4% of them appearing once. Another study also made use of these data, one on yellow fever vaccine responses in identical twins.

The material sequenced was PBMCs. Receptors were obtained from a woman aged 18-30 years in good health.

This clonotype was seen at least ten times. This chain joins TRBV10-3 and TRBJ1-2; D not certain. Germline-derived CDR1 and CDR2 are ENHRY and SYGVKD. This CDR3 has 14 amino acids. Trimming shortened V by 4 bases and J by 4 bases, and 13 bases separated the two germline ends. The CDR3: CAISADGPLYGYTF. As DNA, the CDR3 is TGTGCCATCAGTGCTGACGGCCCGCTCTATGGCTACACCTTC.

This clonotype has at least ten counts. This chain connects TRBV11-1 to TRBJ2-1; 15 bases align to TRBD2. The CDR3 runs to 18 residues. V gave up 3 bases and J gave up 8 bases; unmatched junction bases: 11. Germline assignment: CDR1 SGHAT and CDR2 FQDESV (reference sequence). The CDR3 sequence is CASSFGTSGRPLVDEQFF. Here the CDR3 DNA reads TGTGCCAGCAGCTTCGGGACTAGCGGGAGGCCCCTGGTTGATGAGCAGTTCTTC.

The sample holds many counts of this clonotype. This chain connects TRBV27 to TRBJ2-3; the D is unclear. The germline V gene has CDR1 MNHEY and CDR2 SMNVEV (reference sequence). The CDR3 runs 15 residues. The V and J ends lost 4 bases and 2 bases respectively, with 13 bases between them. The CDR3 bases are TGTGCCAGCAGTTCTGTAGACGCGCTCACAGATACGCAGTATTTT. It codes for CASSSVDALTDTQYF.

This clonotype has only a few counts. V and J are TRBV29-1 and TRBJ1-1; D perhaps matches TRBD1 (5 bases). Germline V gene sequence: CDR1 SQVTM, CDR2 ANQGSEA. V was trimmed by 4 bases and J by 1 base, leaving 7 bases between them. There are 12 residues in the CDR3. In DNA form, the CDR3 reads TGCAGCGTTGTAAGGGGGAACACTGAAGCTTTCTTT. Its translation is CSVVRGNTEAFF. The full variable domain, rest sourced from reference TRBV29-1 and TRBJ1-1, is SAVISQKPSRDICQRGTSLTIQCQVDSQVTMMFWYRQQPGQSLTLIATANQGSEATYESGFVIDKFPISRPNLTFSTLTVSNMSPEDSSIYLCSVVRGNTEAFFGQGTRLTVV.

This clonotype has a count of ten or more. V and J are TRBV12-3 or TRBV12-4 and TRBJ2-1; D possibly corresponds to TRBD1 (5 bases). V lost 7 bases, J lost 8 bases, and 15 bases lay in between. The CDR3 consists of 13 residues. CDR3 sequence: CASTLGARDEQFF. The CDR3, as DNA: TGTGCCAGCACCCTAGGGGCCAGAGATGAGCAGTTCTTC.

In its sample, this clonotype was seen many times. The CDR3 nucleotides read TGCGCCAGCAGCTTTGACACCCACAGCTCTGGAAACACCATATATTTT. It yields the protein CASSFDTHSSGNTIYF. The chain recombines TRBV5-1 with TRBJ1-3; D gene unclear. The CDR3 is 16 amino acids. Trimming stripped 2 bases from V and 0 bases from J, with 12 bases between. Germline V gene data show CDR1 as SGHRS and CDR2 as YFSETQ.

This clonotype has ten or more counts. The genes are TRBV5-1 and TRBJ2-1, with D maybe TRBD1 (5 bases). The CDR3 has 12 amino acids. CDR1 SGHRS and CDR2 YFSETQ come from the germline V gene. The V end was cut by 0 bases, the J end by 10 bases, with 8 bases between. In DNA, the CDR3 is TGCGCCAGCAGCTTGGCCGACAGAGAGCAGTTCTTC. Protein: CASSLADREQFF.

This clonotype came up many times. The J gene is TRBJ2-1, the V gene TRBV5-1; D remains ambiguous. V was clipped by 0 bases and J by 8 bases, with 12 bases between them. The CDR3 is 14 residues long. Germline CDR1 SGHRS, CDR2 YFSETQ. CDR3 nucleotide sequence: TGCGCCAGCAGCTTGGCAAAACAGACCGATGAGCAGTTCTTC. It specifies CASSLAKQTDEQFF. Combining the CDR3 with reference TRBV5-1 and TRBJ2-1 gives the whole variable domain KAGVTQTPRYLIKTRGQQVTLSCSPISGHRSVSWYQQTPGQGLQFLFEYFSETQRNKGNFPGRFSGRQFSNSRSEMNVSTLELGDSALYLCASSLAKQTDEQFFGPGTRLTVL.

The chain carries TRBV5-6 and TRBJ1-6; unclear D gene. The germline V gene has CDR1 SGHDT and CDR2 YYEEEE. V shed 3 bases and J shed 11 bases, with 9 bases lying between them. This CDR3 has 12 amino acids. The CDR3 here is CASSSQSTPLHF. As DNA, the CDR3 is TGTGCCAGCAGCTCGCAATCTACACCCCTCCACTTT.

The V call is TRBV24-1, the J call TRBJ2-1; D possibly corresponds to TRBD1 (5 bases). V was pared by 2 bases and J by 10 bases, with 8 bases between. The CDR3 sequence is 12 residues long. Germline CDR1 is KGHDR and CDR2 is SFDVKD. CDR3 loop: CATSDWGWEQFF. The CDR3 bases are TGTGCCACCAGTGATTGGGGCTGGGAGCAGTTCTTC.